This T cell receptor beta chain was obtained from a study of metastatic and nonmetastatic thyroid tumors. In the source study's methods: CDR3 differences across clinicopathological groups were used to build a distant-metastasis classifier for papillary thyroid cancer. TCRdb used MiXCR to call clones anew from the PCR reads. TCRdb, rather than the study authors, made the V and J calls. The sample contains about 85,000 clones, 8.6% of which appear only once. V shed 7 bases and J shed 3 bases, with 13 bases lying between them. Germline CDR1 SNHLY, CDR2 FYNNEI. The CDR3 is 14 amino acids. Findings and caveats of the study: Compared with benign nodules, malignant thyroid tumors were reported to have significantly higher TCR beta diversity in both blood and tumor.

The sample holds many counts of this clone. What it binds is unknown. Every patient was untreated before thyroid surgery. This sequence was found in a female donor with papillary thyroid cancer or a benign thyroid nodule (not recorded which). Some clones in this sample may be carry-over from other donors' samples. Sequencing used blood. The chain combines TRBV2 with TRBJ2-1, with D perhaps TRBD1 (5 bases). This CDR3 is CASTPGSLYNEQFF. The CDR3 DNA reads TGTGCCAGCACCCCAGGGTCTCTCTACAATGAGCAGTTCTTC.